The sequence of this T cell receptor beta chain was determined in a study of breast tumors, draining lymph nodes, adjacent tissues. The sample holds many counts of this clonotype. What it recognizes is unknown. This clone may be a read error of a much larger clone one base away. TCRdb fed the multiplex PCR reads into MiXCR, producing one record per CDR3 protein. The sample lists approximately 90,000 distinct CDR3 sequences; approximately 30% were seen once. Study results and caveats: Data only fit, rather than demonstrated, lymph node origin of most tumor T cells. Tumor TCR diversity was below lymph nodes but above nontumor tissue. Luminal-like breast cancer showed significantly higher tumor–nontumor repertoire similarity than basal-like. Most tumor T cells seemingly derive from lymph node, then expand in tumor.

Breast cancer patients provided tissue from their axillary draining lymph nodes. This CDR3 contains 13 residues. V lost 5 bases, J lost 2 bases, and 6 bases lay in between. In germline, CDR1 is KGHDR, CDR2 SFDVKD. Sequenced material: axillary lymph node tissue. The clonotype originates from a female donor with breast cancer. Some clones in this sample may be carry-over from other donors' samples. This chain links TRBV24-1 with TRBJ2-1; D unclear. Here the CDR3 DNA reads TGTGCCACCAGTGGCGCGACCTACAATGAGCAGTTCTTC. As protein: CATSGATYNEQFF.